What follows is one TCR beta chain and its context. This clone was found a few times. No antigen is known for it. Within one base of it there is no much larger clone, and no base qualities were kept. These data belong to a study of beta chain features in type 1 diabetes (dated by TCRdb to 2016 to 2018). With regard to the full study: Mean age, gender distribution, total cell number and subset yield did not differ between patients and healthy donors. A total of 107,917,701 sorted cells were examined across all samples, and RNA yield correlated strongly with the number of cells per subset. In the study, TCRB repertoires of sorted circulating CD4+ T cell subsets from recently diagnosed type 1 diabetes patients were compared with those of matched healthy donors. Regulatory and stem cell-like memory subsets were obtained from only 8 patients and about eight healthy donors, while naive and central memory subsets were obtained from all 28 donors.

Points the paper makes about the study in general: Naive, central memory and regulatory TCRB repertoires appeared to be more similar among patients than among healthy donors. PCR may preferentially amplify shorter templates, but because patient and control samples were amplified and corrected together, any resulting skew would affect both groups equally. Because the HLA sub-analyses included only small numbers of individuals, any influence of HLA type on TCRB rearrangement was left unresolved. Sequencing cDNA rather than genomic DNA could over-represent highly expressing activated cells, although activation and CD3 levels did not differ between groups. A moderate but significant shortening of TCRB CDR3 length was observed in type 1 diabetes patients in all four CD4+ subsets. At VDJ recombination sites, type 1 diabetes patients had fewer insertions and more deleted nucleotides, which implies abnormalities in thymic rearrangement.

Trimming leaves V shorter by 6 bases and J shorter by 5 bases, with the junction holding 8 bases beyond the gene matches. The CDR3 contains 14 residues, cysteine and phenylalanine counted. Only the CDR3 DNA stays, 42 bases, in frame from base 1. Taken from the germline V gene, the CDR1 and CDR2 loops are SGHTA and FQGNSA. The entire amount of isolated RNA was reverse transcribed using the High Capacity cDNA Reverse Transcription Kit, so the sequenced TCRB transcripts were expressed ones. Deep immunoSEQ sequencing was performed on naive, central memory and regulatory T cell samples, with an average of around 3.4 million total reads per sample. After sorted cells were lysed in RLT buffer, RNA was extracted with DNase-treated RNeasy Micro or Mini kits, with the choice depending on cell number. To prevent cross-contamination, every cell subset was processed on its own, while patient and healthy donor samples were processed together. Using the immunoSEQ multiplex PCR, TCRB sequences were amplified from cDNA into 87-bp fragments spanning the CDR3 region. Sequencing of the amplicons was done on the Illumina HiSeq platform. On the study's bioinformatics: Synthetic template baselines were used to correct PCR bias computationally, reads within Hamming distance 2 were collapsed, and singletons that could not be merged were discarded. Reads were aligned against IMGT so that V, D and J genes, CDR3 length and insertions or deletions at six rearrangement sites could be assigned. Within each subset, clonotype counts were normalized to sorted cell number, and only after that were true diversity and Gini coefficients computed with the tcR R package. The overlap coefficient, calculated on TCRB nucleotide sequences, was used to measure repertoire sharing. Out-of-frame TCRB sequences from naive cells were analyzed as a proxy for the pre-selection repertoire. The source is immuneACCESS, and TCRdb retained only in-frame sequences with V and J called. Part of the clones is not carried over; for the studies checked, unresolved V genes explain less than half of this, and the remainder is unexplained. For V, J and clone size, that table is used; D and trimming come from the DNA. This sample comprises 200,000 to 300,000 clones, approximately 15% of them detected only once. The ten largest clones represent about 0.02% of the sample.

Each donor gave one peripheral blood draw, averaging roughly 100 mL, which was collected into heparinised tubes. Naive, central memory, regulatory and stem cell-like memory CD4+ T cells were sorted on a BD FACSAria II using a panel including CD45RO, CCR7, CD25, CD127, CD95 and CD27. All sorted populations exceeded 95% purity. Right away, PBMCs were isolated by Lymphoprep density gradient centrifugation and were stained directly, with no culture step. So that batch effects would be minimized, each experiment stained and sorted samples in pairs, pairing one healthy donor with one patient. This chain joins TRBV7-2 to TRBJ2-5; 8 bases in the middle match TRBD1. Specimen: naive CD4+ T cells from blood. This specimen's cell subset or site label, per the study, means: true naive CD4+ T cells. This TCR came from a man aged 25-45 years with type 1 diabetes. CDR3 sequence: CASSSDRGRETQYF. The DNA reads as follows: TGTGCCAGCAGTTCAGACAGGGGTAGGGAGACCCAGTACTTC.